This T cell receptor beta chain was identified in a study of shared clonotypes between healthy human individuals. Turning to the study itself: Researchers assigned three CD4 naive, three CD4 memory, two CD8 naive and one CD8 memory plate to each donor.

Study donors comprised healthy, HIV-negative adults devoid of recent acute infection or vaccination. This CDR3 is built from 13 residues. Deletions cut 3 bases from V and 7 bases from J, with 13 bases between. Germline values: CDR1 SGDLS, CDR2 YYNGEE. Investigators spread the genomic DNA of each subset evenly over several immunoSEQ plates. Produced via immunoSEQ multiplex PCR; TCRdb's table is partial and in-frame only. Of more than 900,000 clones listed, 75% to 80% are singletons. The gene calls are TRBV9 and TRBJ1-1, with a tentative D call TRBD1 (5 bases). The sequenced material came from memory CD4+ T cells from PBMCs. Noted subset: CD45RA-negative fraction. This receptor was taken from a man aged 18 to 35 in good health. Some clones in this sample may be carry-over from other donors' samples. The CDR3 DNA reads as TGTGCCAGCAGCGGGGACGCGGGGGGTGAAGCTTTCTTT. Protein: CASSGDAGGEAFF.